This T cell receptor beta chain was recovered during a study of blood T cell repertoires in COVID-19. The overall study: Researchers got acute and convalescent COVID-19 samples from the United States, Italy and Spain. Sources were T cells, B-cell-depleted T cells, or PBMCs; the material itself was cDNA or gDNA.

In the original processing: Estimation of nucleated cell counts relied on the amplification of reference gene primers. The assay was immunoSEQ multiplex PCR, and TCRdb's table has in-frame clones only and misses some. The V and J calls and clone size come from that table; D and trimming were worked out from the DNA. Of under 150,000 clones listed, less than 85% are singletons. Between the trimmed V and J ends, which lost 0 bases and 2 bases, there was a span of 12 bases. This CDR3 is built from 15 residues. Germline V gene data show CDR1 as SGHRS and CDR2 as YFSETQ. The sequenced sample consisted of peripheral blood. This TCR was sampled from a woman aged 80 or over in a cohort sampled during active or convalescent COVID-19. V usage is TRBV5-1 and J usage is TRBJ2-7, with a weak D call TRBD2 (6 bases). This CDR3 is CASSLVPGLPYEQYF. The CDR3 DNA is TGCGCCAGCAGCTTGGTCCCGGGACTTCCCTACGAGCAGTACTTC.